Listed here are 18 T cell receptor beta chains from one sample, sequenced in a study of vaccination effects on CD4 cells after COVID-19. Using immunoSEQ multiplex PCR, the repertoire was profiled, and TCRdb retains in-frame clones only, with some absent. The sample has about 73,000 clones; around 67% are singletons. These TCRs are of unknown antigen specificity. After around 10 days in culture, the CD4+ T cells were isolated. The cohort was immunized with two doses of either the BNT162b2 or mRNA-1273 vaccine. This specimen consisted of CD4+ T cells from PBMCs cultured without peptide, obtained after COVID-19 vaccination. These receptors all come from a human donor who received a COVID-19 vaccine.

The rearrangement uses TRBV30 and TRBJ1-1, with D tentatively TRBD1 (5 bases). V was pared by 5 bases and J by 0 bases, with 10 bases between. The CDR3 is made up of 13 amino acids. Germline CDR1 is GTSNPN and CDR2 is SVGIG (reference sequence). The CDR3 nucleotides are TGTGCCTGGTCGGGGGGAATGAACACTGAAGCTTTCTTT. Residues: CAWSGGMNTEAFF.

In the case of this clone: The same CDR3 arises from other DNA sequences in this sample as well. The V call is TRBV7-3, the J call TRBJ2-3; D tentatively fits TRBD1 or TRBD2 (5 bases each). This CDR3 has 14 residues. CDR1 is SGHTA and CDR2 is FQGTGA in the germline V gene. Trimming removed 0 bases at V and 1 base at J, with 5 bases between. CDR3 residues: CASSLTGGTDTQYF. DNA of the CDR3: TGTGCCAGCAGCTTAACGGGGGGCACAGATACGCAGTATTTT.

J is TRBJ1-2 and V is TRBV27; D is ambiguous. In germline, CDR1 is MNHEY, CDR2 SMNVEV (reference sequence). The CDR3 extends over 17 amino acids. Trimming removed 2 bases from V and 5 bases from J, with 21 bases in between. The CDR3 DNA reads TGTGCCAGCAGTTTAAAACTACCGACCTTATCTTCGTATGGCTACACCTTC. Its protein product is CASSLKLPTLSSYGYTF.

The rearrangement uses TRBV27 and TRBJ1-1; D is unresolved. Trimming took 2 bases from V and 0 from J, leaving 16 bases between them. Germline CDR1 reads MNHEY; CDR2 reads SMNVEV (reference sequence). There are 17 residues in the CDR3. The CDR3 sequence: CASSLRQTLSMNTEAFF. The CDR3, as DNA: TGTGCCAGCAGTTTACGTCAGACACTCAGTATGAACACTGAAGCTTTCTTT.

The chain is built from TRBV2 and TRBJ2-2; tentative D call: TRBD1 (5 bases). Germline V gene sequence: CDR1 SNHLY, CDR2 FYNNEI. V was pared by 7 bases and J by 4 bases, with 10 bases between. The CDR3 sequence is 13 residues long. The CDR3 coding sequence is TGTGCCAGCACCAAGACAGTCACCGGGGAGCTGTTTTTT. As protein: CASTKTVTGELFF.

The V call is TRBV19, the J call TRBJ2-2; 10 nucleotides line up with TRBD1. This CDR3 has 13 amino acids. Germline values: CDR1 LNHDA, CDR2 SQIVND (reference sequence). Written as DNA, the CDR3 is TGTGTTGGACAGGGGGAAAACACCGGGGAGCTGTTTTTT. This sequence encodes CVGQGENTGELFF.

The table lists this clone with a few counts. The V gene is TRBV4-2, the J gene TRBJ1-3; possibly TRBD1 for D (6 bases). This CDR3 contains 17 residues. The V gene's germline CDR1 is LGHNA and CDR2 YNFKEQ. Trimming cost V 1 base and J 4 bases, with 17 bases left between them. The CDR3 bases are TGTGCCAGCAGCCAAGGGTATGCGGGGGCGCCGGGAAACACCATATATTTT. It codes for CASSQGYAGAPGNTIYF.

J is TRBJ1-5 and V is TRBV19, with TRBD1 matching over 7 bases. The CDR3 covers 15 residues. CDR1 is LNHDA, CDR2 SQIVND, per germline (reference sequence). Germline trimming cut 2 bases from V and 3 bases from J; bases unmatched to any gene: 4. The CDR3 DNA reads TGTGCCAGTAGTATAAGGACAGGAACCAATCAGCCCCAGCATTTT. It is translated as CASSIRTGTNQPQHF.

This sequence joins TRBV12-3 or TRBV12-4 and TRBJ2-2; unclear D gene. This CDR3 has 12 amino acids. V lost 7 bases and J lost 7, with 10 bases in between. This chain's CDR3 is CASNPVLGELFF. The CDR3 bases are TGTGCCAGCAACCCCGTCCTCGGGGAGCTGTTTTTT.

The genes are TRBV24-1 and TRBJ2-2; D is ambiguous. CDR1 KGHDR and CDR2 SFDVKD come from the germline V gene. Trimming removed 3 bases from V and 6 bases from J, with 10 bases in between. The CDR3 has 14 residues. The CDR3 DNA reads as TGTGCCACCAGTGATCCGACGGCACCCGGGGAGCTGTTTTTT. It encodes CATSDPTAPGELFF.

The genes are TRBV10-3 and TRBJ2-7; D is ambiguous. The germline V gene encodes CDR1 ENHRY and CDR2 SYGVKD. The CDR3 is made up of 12 amino acids. Trimming removed 5 bases at V and 3 bases at J, with 8 bases between. CDR3 sequence reads: CAISQTDYEQYV. The CDR3 region has the DNA TGTGCCATCAGTCAGACGGACTACGAGCAGTACGTC.

V is TRBV15 and J is TRBJ1-3; D call uncertain. There are 16 residues in the CDR3. Trimming removed 0 bases from V and 3 bases from J, with 12 bases in between. Germline CDR1 LNHNV, CDR2 YYDKDF (reference sequence). CDR3 in DNA: TGTGCCACCAGCAGAGAAGCTACGGTTTTTGGAAACACCATATATTTT. Its protein is CATSREATVFGNTIYF.

The chain joins TRBV15 to TRBJ2-1; D may be TRBD2 (6 bases). This CDR3 is built from 17 residues. The V gene lost 0 bases and the J gene lost 0 bases, with 12 bases spanning the gap. Germline CDR1 is LNHNV and CDR2 is YYDKDF (reference sequence). CDR3 region: CATSRDGGLSSYNEQFF. The CDR3 DNA reads TGTGCCACCAGCAGAGATGGAGGGCTCAGCTCCTACAATGAGCAGTTCTTC.

This rearrangement joins TRBV11-2 to TRBJ2-2; perhaps TRBD2 as D (6 bases). Germline V gene lookup returns CDR1 SGHAT and CDR2 FQNNGV. Trimming cost V 6 bases and J 7 bases, with 12 bases left between them. CDR3 length: 13 residues. CDR3 residues: CASSYQRVGELFF. DNA for the CDR3: TGTGCCAGCAGTTACCAGCGGGTCGGGGAGCTGTTTTTT. Based on the CDR3 plus reference TRBV11-2 and TRBJ2-2, the full variable domain is EAGVAQSPRYKIIEKRQSVAFWCNPISGHATLYWYQQILGQGPKLLIQFQNNGVVDDSQLPKDRFSAERLKGVDSTLKIQPAKLEDSAVYLCASSYQRVGELFFGEGSRLTVL.

The chain links TRBV7-8 to TRBJ1-1; D unclear. The CDR3 is 13 amino acids. With 5 bases removed from V and 1 base from J, the gap between germline ends came to 8 bases. CDR1 and CDR2 (germline): SGHVS, FQNEAQ. This CDR3 reads CASSLGRNTEAFF. The CDR3 coding sequence is TGTGCCAGCAGCCTCGGGAGGAACACTGAAGCTTTCTTT.

This clone was seen once. The genes are TRBV28 and TRBJ2-2, with 11 bases identical to TRBD1. V was pared by 11 bases and J by 5 bases, with 7 bases of the junction left unmatched. Germline V gives CDR1 MDHEN, CDR2 SYDVKM. The CDR3 length is 14 residues. CDR3 coding DNA: TGTGCCCACGGGGGGACAGGGGGGACCGGGGAGCTGTTTTTT. Protein: CAHGGTGGTGELFF.

In DNA, the CDR3 is TGCGCCAGCAGCCAAGTAGTGATCGCACCCCAGCATTTT. It is translated as CASSQVVIAPQHF. This chain uses TRBV4-1 with TRBJ1-5; the D is unclear. Germline V gene sequence: CDR1 MGHRA, CDR2 YSYEKL. Trimming pared 1 base from V and 10 bases from J, leaving 11 bases between. The length of the CDR3 is 13 residues.

The genes are TRBV5-4 and TRBJ1-2; TRBD1 matches 7 bases. The CDR3 consists of 15 residues. Trimming took 4 bases from V and 0 from J; bases not matched to a gene: 6. The V gene's germline CDR1 is SGHNT and CDR2 YYREEE (reference sequence). CDR3 nucleotides: TGTGCCAGCAGCGTAGGGACAGACTCTAACTATGGCTACACCTTC. As protein: CASSVGTDSNYGYTF.